Sequencing of this TCR beta chain was carried out in a study of human T cells and chemical hapten exposure. About the research overall: Patients, a majority of them female, were diagnosed with alopecia areata, totalis or universalis. Study-wide results and caveats: High-frequency TCRs, those above 1 in 1000, stayed the same after DPC sensitization.

As handled by the study authors: Individual samples carried between roughly 23,224 and 700,000 TCRs, with some 100,000 as the median. TCRdb reanalysed the RACE reads using MiXCR and keeps one entry per CDR3 protein. TCRdb's processing, not the authors', yielded these V and J calls. The sample includes about 260,000 distinct CDR3 sequences, about 9% of them seen just once. Turning to this clonotype: Antigen: not known.

Time point meaning: pre-sensitization, week 0. Treatment specified: therapeutic diphenylcyclopropenone sensitization with weekly scalp DPC. The CDR3 spans 13 residues. Germline V gene sequence: CDR1 SEHNR, CDR2 FQNEAQ (reference sequence). The V gene end was trimmed by 0 bases and the J gene end by 4 bases; junction bases not matched to a gene: 0. The genes are TRBV7-9 and TRBJ2-7; 7 bases fit TRBD1. Sample: whole blood, taken in connection with sensitization to the hapten diphenylcyclopropenone (DPC). The clonotype comes from a woman in her thirties or forties with alopecia areata. Some clones in this sample may be carry-over from other donors' samples. CDR3 amino acids: CASSLAGQYEQYF. CDR3 DNA: TGTGCCAGCAGCTTAGCGGGACAGTACGAGCAGTACTTC.